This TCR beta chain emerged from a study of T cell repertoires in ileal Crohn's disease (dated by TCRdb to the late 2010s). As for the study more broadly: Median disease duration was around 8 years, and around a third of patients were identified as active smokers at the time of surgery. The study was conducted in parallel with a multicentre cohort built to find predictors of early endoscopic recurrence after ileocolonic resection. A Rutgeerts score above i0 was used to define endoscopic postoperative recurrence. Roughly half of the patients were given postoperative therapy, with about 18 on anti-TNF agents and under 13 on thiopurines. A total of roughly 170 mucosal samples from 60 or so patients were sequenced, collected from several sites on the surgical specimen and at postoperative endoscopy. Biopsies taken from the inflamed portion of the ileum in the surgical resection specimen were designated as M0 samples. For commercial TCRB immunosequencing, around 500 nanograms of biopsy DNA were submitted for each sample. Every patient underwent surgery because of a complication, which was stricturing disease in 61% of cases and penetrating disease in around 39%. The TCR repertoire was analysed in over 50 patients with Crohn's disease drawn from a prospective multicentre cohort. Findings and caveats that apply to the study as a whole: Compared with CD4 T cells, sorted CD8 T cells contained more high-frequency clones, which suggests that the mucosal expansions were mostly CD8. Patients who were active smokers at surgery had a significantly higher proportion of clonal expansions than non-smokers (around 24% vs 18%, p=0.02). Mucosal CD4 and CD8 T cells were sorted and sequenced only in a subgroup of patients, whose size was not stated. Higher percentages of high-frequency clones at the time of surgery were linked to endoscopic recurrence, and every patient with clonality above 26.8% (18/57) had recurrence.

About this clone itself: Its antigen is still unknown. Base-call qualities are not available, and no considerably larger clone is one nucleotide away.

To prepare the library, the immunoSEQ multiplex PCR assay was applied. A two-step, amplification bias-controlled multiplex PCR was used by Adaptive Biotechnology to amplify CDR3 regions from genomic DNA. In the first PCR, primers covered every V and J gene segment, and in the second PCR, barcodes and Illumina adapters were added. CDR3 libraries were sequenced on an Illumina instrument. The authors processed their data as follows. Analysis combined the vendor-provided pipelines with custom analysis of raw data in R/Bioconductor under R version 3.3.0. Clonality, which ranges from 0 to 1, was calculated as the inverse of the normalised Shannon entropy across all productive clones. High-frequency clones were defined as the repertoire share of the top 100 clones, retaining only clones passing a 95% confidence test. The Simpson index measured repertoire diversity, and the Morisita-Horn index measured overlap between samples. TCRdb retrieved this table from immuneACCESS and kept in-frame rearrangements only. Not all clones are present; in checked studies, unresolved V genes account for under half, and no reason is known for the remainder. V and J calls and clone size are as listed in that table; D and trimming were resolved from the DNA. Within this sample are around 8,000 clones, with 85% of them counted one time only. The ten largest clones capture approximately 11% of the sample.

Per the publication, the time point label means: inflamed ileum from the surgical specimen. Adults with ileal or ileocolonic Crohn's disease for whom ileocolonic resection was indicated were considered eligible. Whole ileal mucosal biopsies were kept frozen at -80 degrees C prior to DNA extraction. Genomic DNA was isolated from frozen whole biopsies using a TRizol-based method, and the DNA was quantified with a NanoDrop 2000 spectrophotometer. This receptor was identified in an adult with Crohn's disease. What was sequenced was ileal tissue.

The nucleotide sequence reads TGTGCCAGCAGTCCCGGTGAGTCCACTGAAGCTTTCTTT. This translates into CASSPGESTEAFF. The sequence links TRBV6-1 to TRBJ1-1; the D gene assignment is ambiguous. Between the V and J ends, shortened by 5 bases and 4 bases respectively, the junction contains 11 bases. The CDR3 numbers 13 residues from cysteine through phenylalanine. Left in the record is the CDR3 DNA by itself, 39 bases read in frame from the first base. Per the germline V gene, MNHNS is the CDR1 and SASEGT is the CDR2.